This passage covers 13 T cell receptor beta chains from one sample sequenced in a study of technical replicates of blood from a handful of donors. Sequencing used immunoSEQ multiplex PCR; TCRdb keeps in-frame clones, though not all of them. The sample lists roughly 60,000 clones, around nine tenths occurring once. The sequencing input was PBMCs. Receptors were obtained from a human donor in good health. Some clones in this sample may be carry-over from other donors' samples.

The genes are TRBV29-1 and TRBJ2-5; D is perhaps TRBD1 (6 bases). The V gene's germline CDR1 is SQVTM and CDR2 ANQGSEA. There are 13 residues in the CDR3. The V end lost 5 bases, the J end lost 2 bases, and 12 bases lay between the germline ends. CDR3 in amino acids: CSVSRDIQETQYF. CDR3 in DNA: TGCAGCGTTTCAAGGGACATTCAAGAGACCCAGTACTTC.

This chain links TRBV5-1 with TRBJ2-1; 9 bases map to TRBD1. J was trimmed by 2 bases and V by 8 bases; bases with no gene match: 8. The CDR3 consists of 15 residues. The germline V gene encodes CDR1 SGHRS and CDR2 YFSETQ. The CDR3 nucleotides read TGCGCCAGTTGCCCCGGACAGGGGCCCTACAATGAGCAGTTCTTC. Translation gives CASCPGQGPYNEQFF.

In its sample, this clone was seen once. The chain has TRBV5-1 and TRBJ1-6, with a weak D call TRBD1 (6 bases). This CDR3 comprises 14 residues. The germline V gene has CDR1 SGHRS and CDR2 YFSETQ. Trimming shortened V by 4 bases and J by 10 bases, and 15 bases separated the two germline ends. DNA of the CDR3: TGCGCCAGCAGCCCCGGGCAGGGACAATCACCCCTCCACTTT. Its protein product is CASSPGQGQSPLHF.

CDR3 sequence: CASSPPGGLNYGYTF. DNA of the CDR3: TGTGCCAGCTCACCACCGGGAGGTTTGAACTATGGCTACACCTTC. The chain carries TRBV18 and TRBJ1-2; no firm D call. The length of the CDR3 is 15 residues. Trimming took 0 bases from V and 2 from J, leaving 10 bases between them. Germline CDR1 is KGHSH and CDR2 is LQKENI.

The rearrangement links TRBV12-5 to TRBJ1-2, with TRBD1 matching 8 bases. J gave up 4 bases and V 7 bases, and 5 bases lay outside the gene matches. Germline V lookup: CDR1 LGHNT, CDR2 FRNRAP. The CDR3 covers 13 residues. CDR3 DNA sequence: TGTGCTAGTGCGGGGACAGGAGCCTATGGCTACACCTTC. Its protein product is CASAGTGAYGYTF.

CDR3 bases: TGTGCCAGCAGCTACAGGCTAGCGGATACAGATACGCAGTATTTT. Protein sequence: CASSYRLADTDTQYF. The rearrangement links TRBV6-5 to TRBJ2-3, with 7 bases matching TRBD2. CDR1 and CDR2 (germline): MNHEY, SVGAGI. Trimming took 6 bases from V and 3 from J; bases not matched to a gene: 9. The CDR3 runs to 15 residues.

This clone has a single count. This sequence joins TRBV4-3 and TRBJ2-7; TRBD2 aligns across 9 bases. Trimming removed 6 bases from V and 1 base from J; junction bases left unmatched: 10. Per germline, CDR1 LGHNA and CDR2 YSLEER. This CDR3 spans 16 amino acids. The CDR3 sequence is CASRPELAGTSYEQYF. The CDR3 coding sequence is TGCGCCAGCAGACCCGAACTAGCGGGTACTTCCTACGAGCAGTACTTC.

The rearrangement links TRBV19 to TRBJ2-7; the D gene is possibly TRBD1 (6 bases). V gave up 0 bases and J gave up 4 bases, with 7 bases separating them. Germline V gene lookup returns CDR1 LNHDA and CDR2 SQIVND (reference sequence). The CDR3 has 13 residues. The CDR3 bases are TGTGCCAGTAGTATAGACCAGGGGTACGAGCAGTACTTC. It codes for CASSIDQGYEQYF.

This chain uses TRBV29-1 with TRBJ2-1; TRBD2 matches at 11 bases. V lost 3 bases and J lost 8; bases outside the gene matches: 9. The CDR3 has 15 amino acids. Germline loops: CDR1 SQVTM, CDR2 ANQGSEA. CDR3 nucleotide sequence: TGCAGCGTTGATACCCTAGCGGGGGGTTTAGATGAGCAGTTCTTC. It encodes CSVDTLAGGLDEQFF.

The chain uses TRBV7-9 and TRBJ1-1; TRBD1 aligns across 7 bases. In germline, CDR1 is SEHNR, CDR2 FQNEAQ (reference sequence). CDR3 length: 16 residues. The V gene end was trimmed by 5 bases and the J gene end by 4 bases; junction bases not matched to a gene: 13. CDR3 amino acids: CASSNRDSRRSTEAFF. The CDR3 bases are TGTGCCAGCAGCAACCGGGACAGCCGGCGGAGCACTGAAGCTTTCTTT.

The chain carries TRBV6-1 and TRBJ2-7; 9 bases line up with TRBD2. This CDR3 has 13 residues. V dropped 6 bases and J dropped 6; count of bases not matched to a gene: 6. CDR1 and CDR2 from the germline V gene are MNHNS and SASEGT. The CDR3 sequence is CASRLSGGTEQYF. The CDR3 nucleotides read TGTGCCAGCAGACTTAGCGGGGGAACCGAGCAGTACTTC.

This clone has just a few counts. The chain carries TRBV7-9 and TRBJ1-3, with D possibly TRBD1 on 5 matching bases. The CDR3 is made up of 13 amino acids. V was shortened by 4 bases and J by 7 bases, with 11 bases between the two germline ends. Germline CDR1 reads SEHNR; CDR2 reads FQNEAQ (reference sequence). The CDR3 DNA reads as TGTGCCAGCAGCTCCCGAAGGGGTAACACCATATATTTT. Protein sequence: CASSSRRGNTIYF.

This clone has just one count. The V and J genes are TRBV5-4 and TRBJ2-7; D may be TRBD1 (6 bases). CDR1 and CDR2 (germline): SGHNT, YYREEE (reference sequence). This CDR3 contains 13 residues. V was clipped by 3 bases and J by 0 bases, with 7 bases between them. The DNA of the CDR3 is TGTGCCAGCAGCTCCAGGGGCTCCTACGAGCAGTACTTC. This gives the protein CASSSRGSYEQYF.